These 4 T cell receptor beta chains originate from one sample sequenced in a study of T cells after posttransplantation cyclophosphamide. Repertoires were generated with immunoSEQ multiplex PCR, while TCRdb's copy carries only in-frame clones and drops some. Listed here are tens of thousands of clones without any singletons, the top ten holding 5.9%. The sequencing sample was made of PBMCs. These receptors all stem from a man in his thirties or forties in good health and a related stem cell transplant donor.

This clone came up many times. The rearrangement links TRBV5-5 to TRBJ1-5; D unresolved. V gave up 6 bases and J gave up 3 bases, with 16 bases separating them. The CDR3 is 15 residues long. The V gene's germline CDR1 is SGHKS and CDR2 YYEKEE (reference sequence). CDR3 coding DNA: TGTGCCAGCAAAGAAAACATGCGGTTCAATCAGCCCCAGCATTTT. Protein sequence: CASKENMRFNQPQHF.

This clone was seen a few times. The chain employs TRBV28 and TRBJ1-4, with TRBD1 as a possible D gene (5 bases). The CDR3 is 14 residues long. V was shortened by 2 bases and J by 4 bases, with 8 bases between the two germline ends. The germline gives CDR1 MDHEN, CDR2 SYDVKM. CDR3 nucleotide sequence: TGTGCCAGCAGTTTAGGGGGGGTTAATGAAAAACTGTTTTTT. Its translation is CASSLGGVNEKLFF.

This clone was recorded at least ten times. This chain connects TRBV24-1 to TRBJ2-1, with a tentative D call TRBD2 (6 bases). Germline CDR1 and CDR2: KGHDR and SFDVKD. The CDR3 spans 18 residues. Trimming removed 1 base from V and 3 bases from J, with 18 bases in between. CDR3 bases: TGTGCCACCAGTGATTTACTTACGAGACTAGACAACTACAATGAGCAGTTCTTC. Its translation is CATSDLLTRLDNYNEQFF.

This clone was seen repeatedly, ten times or more. V gene TRBV2 combines with J gene TRBJ1-5; D is uncertain. V lost 8 bases and J lost 4, with 12 bases in between. The CDR3 contains 13 residues. The germline V gene has CDR1 SNHLY and CDR2 FYNNEI. CDR3 DNA: TGTGCCAGCTGTTCAGGTCGTAATCAGCCCCAGCATTTT. As protein: CASCSGRNQPQHF.